The clone carrying this T cell receptor (beta chain) showed up many times. Its antigen is as yet unknown. The length of the CDR3 is 15 residues. V trimming: 4 bases; J trimming: 5 bases; junction bases outside the gene matches: 9. The entry originates in a study of CD8 T cells in ankylosing spondylitis. Study results and limitations: Clones linked with disease were CD8+ and fairly uncommon in the peripheral blood.

TCRdb independently ran MiXCR on the 5' RACE reads; one entry per CDR3 protein. Altogether some 150,000 distinct CDR3 sequences are present, roughly an eighth being singletons, with the ten largest covering about 4%. The sample comprised blood, either unsorted or a sorted T cell fraction (not recorded which). The V gene is TRBV12-3 or TRBV12-4, the J gene TRBJ2-5; 8 nucleotides match TRBD1. This TCR came from a female donor with ankylosing spondylitis or in good health (not recorded which). The DNA of the CDR3 is TGTGCCAGCAGTTCCCGACAGGGGTTAGCGGAGACCCAGTACTTC. Protein product: CASSSRQGLAETQYF.